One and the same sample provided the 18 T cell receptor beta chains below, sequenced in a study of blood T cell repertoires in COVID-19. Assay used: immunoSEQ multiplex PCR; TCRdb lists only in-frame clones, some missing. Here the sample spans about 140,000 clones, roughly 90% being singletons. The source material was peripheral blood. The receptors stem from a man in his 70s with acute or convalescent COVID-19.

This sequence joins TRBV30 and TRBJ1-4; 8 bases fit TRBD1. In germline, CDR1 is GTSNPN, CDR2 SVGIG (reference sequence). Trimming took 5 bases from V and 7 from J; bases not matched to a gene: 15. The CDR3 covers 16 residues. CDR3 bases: TGTGCCTGGGACAGGGGCACCTTCGTGGGTGGTGAAAAACTGTTTTTT. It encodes CAWDRGTFVGGEKLFF.

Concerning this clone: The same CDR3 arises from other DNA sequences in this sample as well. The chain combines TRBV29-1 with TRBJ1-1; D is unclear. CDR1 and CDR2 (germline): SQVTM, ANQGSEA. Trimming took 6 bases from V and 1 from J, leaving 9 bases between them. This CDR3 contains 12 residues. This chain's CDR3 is CSVDPGNTEAFF. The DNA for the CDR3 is TGCAGCGTCGATCCAGGGAACACTGAAGCTTTCTTT.

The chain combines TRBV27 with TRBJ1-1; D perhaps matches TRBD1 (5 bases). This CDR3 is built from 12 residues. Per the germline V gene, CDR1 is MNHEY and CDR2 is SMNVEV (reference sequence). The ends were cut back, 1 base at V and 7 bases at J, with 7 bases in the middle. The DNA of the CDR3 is TGTGCCAGCAGTTTATGGGGGGTTGAAGCTTTCTTT. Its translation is CASSLWGVEAFF.

For the CDR3, the DNA is TGTGCCAGCAGTGTATCTTTTTACAATGAGCAGTTCTTC. Its translation is CASSVSFYNEQFF. The chain is built from TRBV2 and TRBJ2-1; D call uncertain. Trimming cost V 4 bases and J 4 bases, with 8 bases left between them. The CDR3 is 13 amino acids. In germline, CDR1 is SNHLY, CDR2 FYNNEI.

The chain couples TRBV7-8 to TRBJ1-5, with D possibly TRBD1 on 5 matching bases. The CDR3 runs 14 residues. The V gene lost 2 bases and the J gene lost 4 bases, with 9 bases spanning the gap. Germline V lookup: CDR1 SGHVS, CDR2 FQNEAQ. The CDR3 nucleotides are TGTGCCAGCAGCTTAAAGGGGCCGAATCAGCCCCAGCATTTT. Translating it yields CASSLKGPNQPQHF.

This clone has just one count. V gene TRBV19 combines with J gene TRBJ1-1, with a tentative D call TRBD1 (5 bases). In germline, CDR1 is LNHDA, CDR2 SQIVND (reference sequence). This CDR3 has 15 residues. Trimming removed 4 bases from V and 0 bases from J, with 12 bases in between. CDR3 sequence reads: CASSTLDRLNTEAFF. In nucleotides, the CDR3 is TGTGCCAGTAGTACGCTAGACAGATTGAACACTGAAGCTTTCTTT.

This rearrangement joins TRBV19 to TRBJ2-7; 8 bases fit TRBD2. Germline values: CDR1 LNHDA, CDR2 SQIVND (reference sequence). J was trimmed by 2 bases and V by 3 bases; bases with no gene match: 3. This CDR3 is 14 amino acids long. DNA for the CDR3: TGTGCCAGTAGTATCGCGGGGGGCGCCTACGAGCAGTACTTC. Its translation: CASSIAGGAYEQYF.

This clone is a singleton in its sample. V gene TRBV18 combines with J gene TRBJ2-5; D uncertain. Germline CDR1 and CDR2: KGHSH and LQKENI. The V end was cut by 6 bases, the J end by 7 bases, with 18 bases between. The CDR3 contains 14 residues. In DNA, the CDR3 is TGTGCCAGCTCGATAGGAGCCTCCGATGGGACCCAGTACTTC. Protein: CASSIGASDGTQYF.

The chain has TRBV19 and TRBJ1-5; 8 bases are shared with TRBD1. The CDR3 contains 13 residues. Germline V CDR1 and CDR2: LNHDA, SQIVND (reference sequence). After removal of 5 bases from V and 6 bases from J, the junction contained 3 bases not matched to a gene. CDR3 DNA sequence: TGTGCCAGTAGTCAGGGGGCGACTCAGCCCCAGCATTTT. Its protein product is CASSQGATQPQHF.

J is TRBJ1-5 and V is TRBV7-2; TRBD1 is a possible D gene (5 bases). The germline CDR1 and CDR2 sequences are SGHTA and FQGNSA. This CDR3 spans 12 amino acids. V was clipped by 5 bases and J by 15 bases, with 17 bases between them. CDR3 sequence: CASSPVEGFRHF. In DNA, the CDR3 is TGTGCCAGCAGCCCGGTGGAGGGGTTCCGGCATTTT. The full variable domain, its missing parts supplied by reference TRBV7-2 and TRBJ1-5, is GAGVSQSPSNKVTEKGKDVELRCDPISGHTALYWYRQSLGQGLEFLIYFQGNSAPDKSGLPSDRFSAERTGGSVSTLTIQRTQQEDSAVYLCASSPVEGFRHFGDGTRLSIL.

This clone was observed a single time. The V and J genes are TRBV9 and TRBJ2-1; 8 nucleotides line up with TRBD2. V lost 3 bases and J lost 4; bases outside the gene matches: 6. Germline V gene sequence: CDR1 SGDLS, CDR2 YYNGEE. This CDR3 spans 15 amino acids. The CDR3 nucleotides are TGTGCCAGCAGCGCCGGTGGCGGGGGGTACAATGAGCAGTTCTTC. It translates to CASSAGGGGYNEQFF.

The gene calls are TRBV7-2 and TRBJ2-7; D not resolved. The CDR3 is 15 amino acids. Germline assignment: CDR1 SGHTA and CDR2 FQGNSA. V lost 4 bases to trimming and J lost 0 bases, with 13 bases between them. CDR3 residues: CASSWYFESSYEQYF. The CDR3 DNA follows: TGTGCCAGCAGCTGGTACTTTGAGAGCTCCTACGAGCAGTACTTC.

The CDR3 nucleotides are TGTGCCAGCAGCTTAGCAGGGGCACAGCCCCAGCATTTT. It is translated as CASSLAGAQPQHF. The V call is TRBV7-9, the J call TRBJ1-5; possible D gene TRBD1, 5 bases. The CDR3 covers 13 residues. The V and J ends lost 0 bases and 7 bases respectively, with 7 bases between them. CDR1 is SEHNR, CDR2 FQNEAQ, per germline (reference sequence).

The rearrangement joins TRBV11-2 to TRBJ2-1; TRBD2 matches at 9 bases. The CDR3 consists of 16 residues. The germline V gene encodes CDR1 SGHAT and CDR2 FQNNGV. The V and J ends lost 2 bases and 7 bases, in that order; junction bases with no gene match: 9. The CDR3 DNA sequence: TGTGCCAGCAGCTTAAGTCGACTAGCGGTTAGAAATGAGCAGTTCTTC. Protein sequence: CASSLSRLAVRNEQFF.

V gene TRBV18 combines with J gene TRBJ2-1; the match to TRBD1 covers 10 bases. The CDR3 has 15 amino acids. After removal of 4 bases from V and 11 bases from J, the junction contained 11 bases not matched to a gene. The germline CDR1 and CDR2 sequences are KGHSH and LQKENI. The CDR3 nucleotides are TGTGCCAGCTCACTGGGCGGGACAGGGGAAACTAAGCAGTTCTTC. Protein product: CASSLGGTGETKQFF.

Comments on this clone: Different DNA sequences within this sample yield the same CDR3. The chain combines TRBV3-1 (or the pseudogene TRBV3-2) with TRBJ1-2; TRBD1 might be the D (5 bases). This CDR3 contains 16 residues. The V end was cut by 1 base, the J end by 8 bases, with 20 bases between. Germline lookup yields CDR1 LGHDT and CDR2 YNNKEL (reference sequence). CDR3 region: CASSQVGGPGGVGYTF. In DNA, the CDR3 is TGTGCCAGCAGCCAAGTTGGGGGTCCGGGGGGGGTAGGCTACACCTTC.

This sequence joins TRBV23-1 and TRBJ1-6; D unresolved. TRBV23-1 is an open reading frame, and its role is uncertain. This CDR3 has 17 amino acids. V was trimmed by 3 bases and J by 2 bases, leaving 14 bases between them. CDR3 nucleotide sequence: TGCGCCAGCAGTCAGGAACACCCAGGCACCTATAATTCACCCCTCCACTTT. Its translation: CASSQEHPGTYNSPLHF.

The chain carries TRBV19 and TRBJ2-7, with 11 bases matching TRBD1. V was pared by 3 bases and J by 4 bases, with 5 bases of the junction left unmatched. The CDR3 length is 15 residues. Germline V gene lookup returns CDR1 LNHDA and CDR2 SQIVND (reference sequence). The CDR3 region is CASSIGTGGVYEQYF. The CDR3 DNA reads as TGTGCCAGTAGTATTGGGACAGGGGGAGTGTACGAGCAGTACTTC. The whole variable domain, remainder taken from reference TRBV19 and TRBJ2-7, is DGGITQSPKYLFRKEGQNVTLSCEQNLNHDAMYWYRQDPGQGLRLIYYSQIVNDFQKGDIAEGYSVSREKKESFPLTVTSAQKNPTAFYLCASSIGTGGVYEQYFGPGTRLTVT.